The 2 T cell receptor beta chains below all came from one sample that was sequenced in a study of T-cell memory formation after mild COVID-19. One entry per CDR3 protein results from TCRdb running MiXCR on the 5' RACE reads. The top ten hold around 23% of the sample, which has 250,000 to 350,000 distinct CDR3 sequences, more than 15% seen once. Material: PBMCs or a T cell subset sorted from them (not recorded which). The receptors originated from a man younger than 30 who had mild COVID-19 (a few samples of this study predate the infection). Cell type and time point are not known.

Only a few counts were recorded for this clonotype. The CDR3 sequence: CSARDTRENTEAFF. CDR3 nucleotides: TGCAGTGCTAGGGACACCCGAGAGAACACTGAAGCTTTCTTT. V and J are TRBV20-1 and TRBJ1-1; tentatively, D is TRBD1 (5 bases). Germline V gene data show CDR1 as DFQATT and CDR2 as SNEGSKA (reference sequence). The V and J ends lost 3 bases and 1 base respectively, with 12 bases between them. The CDR3 loop spans 14 amino acids.

CDR3: CATVWGAHGYTF. CDR3 DNA sequence: TGTGCCACCGTCTGGGGGGCTCATGGCTACACCTTC. The chain recombines TRBV12-3 or TRBV12-4 with TRBJ1-2; TRBD1 is a possible D gene (6 bases). The CDR3 extends over 12 amino acids. V was cut by 10 bases and J by 6 bases, with 15 bases left in between.